This passage covers 17 T cell receptor beta chains from one sample sequenced in a study of T cell changes during pregnancy in multiple sclerosis. Sequencing used immunoSEQ multiplex PCR; TCRdb keeps in-frame clones, though not all of them. The sample gives tens of thousands of clones, just under 90% of which show up once; roughly 0.82% is in the top ten. This material consisted of peripheral blood, taken in the first trimester of pregnancy. The receptor source for this set is a female donor in good health, enrolled as a control in a pregnancy study.

The V call is TRBV4-3, the J call TRBJ1-1; D is unclear. Trimming removed 0 bases from V and 4 bases from J, with 12 bases in between. There are 15 residues in the CDR3. Per the germline V gene, CDR1 is LGHNA and CDR2 is YSLEER. The CDR3 here is CASSQEEGITTEAFF. CDR3 nucleotides: TGCGCCAGCAGCCAAGAGGAGGGAATAACCACTGAAGCTTTCTTT.

Details on this clone: Other nucleotide sequences from this sample produce the same CDR3. The chain combines TRBV30 with TRBJ1-1; weak D call: TRBD1 (5 bases). Trimming took 0 bases from V and 1 from J, leaving 6 bases between them. The CDR3 spans 13 residues. The germline gives CDR1 GTSNPN, CDR2 SVGIG (reference sequence). CDR3 sequence reads: CAWSVQGNTEAFF. The CDR3 DNA follows: TGTGCCTGGAGTGTGCAGGGGAACACTGAAGCTTTCTTT.

The chain has TRBV6-5 and TRBJ2-7; unclear D gene. The CDR3 length is 12 residues. Germline V gives CDR1 MNHEY, CDR2 SVGAGI. V lost 3 bases to trimming and J lost 11 bases, with 14 bases between them. The CDR3 protein is CASSYPDSLEYF. As DNA, the CDR3 is TGTGCCAGCAGTTATCCCGACTCGCTGGAGTACTTC.

V usage is TRBV5-6 and J usage is TRBJ2-2; TRBD1 agrees at 8 bases. The junction had 7 bases not matched to a gene; V was cut back by 4 bases and J by 2 bases. There are 16 residues in the CDR3. In germline, CDR1 is SGHDT, CDR2 YYEEEE. CDR3 region: CASSPEDRVNTGELFF. CDR3 in DNA: TGTGCCAGCAGCCCCGAGGACAGGGTTAACACCGGGGAGCTGTTTTTT.

The chain carries TRBV7-9 and TRBJ2-7; 7 positions agree with TRBD1. V was clipped by 1 base and J by 2 bases; unmatched bases: 2. The CDR3 has 14 amino acids. Germline-derived CDR1 and CDR2 are SEHNR and FQNEAQ (reference sequence). The CDR3 region has the DNA TGTGCCAGCAGCTTAGGGGACAGCCCCTACGAGCAGTACTTC. Residues: CASSLGDSPYEQYF.

The chain recombines TRBV9 with TRBJ2-5; TRBD2 agrees at 8 bases. Germline CDR1 reads SGDLS; CDR2 reads YYNGEE. Losses at the gene ends were 3 bases for V and 5 bases for J; bases not matched to a gene: 9. The CDR3 contains 15 residues. Here the CDR3 DNA reads TGTGCCAGCAGCGCGGGGGGGGACCGACGGGAGACCCAGTACTTC. It translates to CASSAGGDRRETQYF.

This chain links TRBV5-1 with TRBJ1-4, with 7 bases aligning to TRBD1. Germline lookup yields CDR1 SGHRS and CDR2 YFSETQ. The CDR3 loop spans 16 amino acids. V trimming: 4 bases; J trimming: 0 bases; junction bases outside the gene matches: 6. DNA of the CDR3: TGCGCCAGCAGCCAACAGGGGTGGGCAACTAATGAAAAACTGTTTTTT. Its translation: CASSQQGWATNEKLFF. The variable domain in full, with the rest retrieved from reference TRBV5-1 and TRBJ1-4, is KAGVTQTPRYLIKTRGQQVTLSCSPISGHRSVSWYQQTPGQGLQFLFEYFSETQRNKGNFPGRFSGRQFSNSRSEMNVSTLELGDSALYLCASSQQGWATNEKLFFGSGTQLSVL.

The chain employs TRBV5-6 and TRBJ1-5; 10 bases map to TRBD1. This CDR3 is 17 amino acids long. Germline V CDR1 and CDR2: SGHDT, YYEEEE. J lost 7 bases, V lost 0 bases, and 10 bases had no gene match. CDR3 in DNA: TGTGCCAGCAGCTTGGGGGACAGGGGAGGGAACCACCAGCCCCAGCATTTT. As protein: CASSLGDRGGNHQPQHF. Variable domain in full (rest from reference TRBV5-6 and TRBJ1-5): DAGVTQSPTHLIKTRGQQVTLRCSPKSGHDTVSWYQQALGQGPQFIFQYYEEEERQRGNFPDRFSGHQFPNYSSELNVNALLLGDSALYLCASSLGDRGGNHQPQHFGDGTRLSIL.

The chain has TRBV19 and TRBJ1-5; TRBD1 aligns across 8 bases. Trimming cost V 4 bases and J 7 bases; bases outside gene matches: 9. CDR3 size: 15 residues. Germline V lookup: CDR1 LNHDA, CDR2 SQIVND (reference sequence). The CDR3 sequence: CASSTQGQAGQPQHF. For the CDR3, the DNA is TGTGCCAGTAGTACCCAGGGACAGGCGGGACAGCCCCAGCATTTT.

This clone has a handful of counts. This CDR3 reads CSARAQAGYTF. In DNA form, the CDR3 reads TGCAGTGCTAGAGCCCAGGCTGGCTACACCTTC. This rearrangement joins TRBV20-1 to TRBJ1-2; D not certain. Germline CDR1 and CDR2: DFQATT and SNEGSKA (reference sequence). Trimming stripped 1 base from V and 7 bases from J, with 7 bases between. CDR3 length equals 11 residues.

The V and J genes are TRBV30 and TRBJ2-3; TRBD1 aligns across 8 bases. This CDR3 has 15 residues. The germline gives CDR1 GTSNPN, CDR2 SVGIG (reference sequence). The ends lost 8 bases at V and 0 bases at J; junction bases unmatched: 10. In DNA, the CDR3 is TGTGCCCTTAGGACAGGGTTGTTTAGCACAGATACGCAGTATTTT. Translation gives CALRTGLFSTDTQYF.

The chain combines TRBV6-7 with TRBJ1-2, with unresolved D. TRBV6-7 is an ORF for which the function is uncertain. CDR3 length: 15 amino acids. The V gene lost 0 bases and the J gene lost 4 bases, with 12 bases spanning the gap. This CDR3 reads CASSYSSGTFYGYTF. CDR3 in DNA: TGTGCCAGCAGTTACTCCTCTGGCACCTTCTATGGCTACACCTTC.

The chain recombines TRBV6-6 with TRBJ1-5; D remains ambiguous. Deletions cut 7 bases from V and 7 bases from J, with 14 bases between. Germline lookup yields CDR1 MNHNY and CDR2 SVGAGI (reference sequence). The CDR3 covers 13 residues. CDR3 sequence reads: CASTSEGWQPQHF. The CDR3 DNA reads TGTGCCAGCACCTCGGAGGGTTGGCAGCCCCAGCATTTT.

V is TRBV10-3 and J is TRBJ1-1; D not certain. This CDR3 spans 13 amino acids. The ends were cut back, 3 bases at V and 1 base at J, with 6 bases in the middle. Germline CDR1 reads ENHRY; CDR2 reads SYGVKD. The CDR3: CAISETRNTEAFF. CDR3 bases: TGTGCCATCAGTGAAACGAGGAACACTGAAGCTTTCTTT.

The chain recombines TRBV20-1 with TRBJ2-1, with 10 bases fitting TRBD2. V was clipped by 6 bases and J by 11 bases; unmatched bases: 4. CDR3 length: 11 residues. CDR1 and CDR2 (germline): DFQATT, SNEGSKA (reference sequence). The CDR3 sequence is CSARTSGQQFF. In DNA form, the CDR3 reads TGCAGTGCGCGGACTAGCGGACAGCAGTTCTTC.

V is TRBV30 and J is TRBJ1-2, with 11 bases that match TRBD1. The V segment lost 2 bases and the J segment 5 bases; nucleotides outside the gene matches: 7. The CDR3 totals 15 residues. Germline V gene data show CDR1 as GTSNPN and CDR2 as SVGIG (reference sequence). CDR3 coding DNA: TGTGCCTGGAGTCTCTTGGGACAGGGGGGTTATGGCTACACCTTC. Protein sequence: CAWSLLGQGGYGYTF.

This chain uses TRBV18 with TRBJ1-1, with a tentative D call TRBD1 (5 bases). CDR1 KGHSH and CDR2 LQKENI come from the germline V gene. V lost 5 bases, J lost 1 base, and 11 bases lay in between. The CDR3 spans 14 residues. In nucleotides, the CDR3 is TGTGCCAGCTCAGGAGGGGCGGCGAACACTGAAGCTTTCTTT. Translation: CASSGGAANTEAFF.